This TCR beta chain was sequenced for a study of blood T cell repertoires in COVID-19. Study context: The cDNA or gDNA used as material had been derived from T cells, B-cell-depleted T cells, or PBMCs.

With 3 bases removed from V and 8 bases from J, the gap between germline ends came to 10 bases. Germline CDR1 reads MNHEY; CDR2 reads SMNVEV (reference sequence). CDR3 length equals 13 residues. As originally analysed: How many nucleated cells were present was estimated from reference gene primer amplification. Clones were read by immunoSEQ multiplex PCR, and TCRdb kept only the in-frame ones, dropping some. For V, J and clone size, that table is used; D and trimming come from the DNA. This sample has fewer than 200,000 clones, with about four fifths found just once. The table lists this clone with a few counts.

Sequenced input: peripheral blood. The sequence derives from a woman between 55 and 75 years old with COVID-19, enrolled during active disease. This rearrangement joins TRBV27 to TRBJ1-4; D is unclear. The CDR3 protein is CASSFARREKLFF. DNA for the CDR3: TGTGCCAGCAGTTTCGCCAGGAGGGAAAAACTGTTTTTT.